The 7 T cell receptor beta chains below come from one sample, sequenced in a study of T cells in localized non-small cell lung cancer (dated by TCRdb to 2020 to 2022). Library preparation used the immunoSEQ multiplex PCR assay. TCRdb mirrors the immuneACCESS table, restricted to in-frame sequences. Some clones are absent from its copies; in checked studies, under half trace to an unresolved V gene, and the reason for the others is unknown. The sample records 25,000 to 40,000 clones, 78% of which are singletons. The ten top clones hold roughly 31% of the sample. Sequenced here: peripheral blood, sampled before any cancer treatment. The receptor source for this set is a male donor aged 60 or older with stage II squamous cell lung carcinoma.

V is TRBV5-4 and J is TRBJ1-2; D is unclear. The V gene's germline CDR1 is SGHNT and CDR2 YYREEE (reference sequence). The CDR3 is 13 amino acids. Trimming took off 4 bases at V and 5 bases at J, with 12 bases between the two ends. CDR3 loop: CASSQPTGYGYTF. The CDR3 DNA reads TGTGCCAGCAGCCAGCCGACCGGGTATGGCTACACCTTC.

The chain links TRBV5-1 to TRBJ1-6; 8 bases fit TRBD1. Germline CDR1 SGHRS, CDR2 YFSETQ. The CDR3 is 15 amino acids. Unmatched junction bases numbered 12, after V lost 4 bases and J lost 12 bases. The CDR3 sequence is CASSQRTGTDRPLHF. CDR3 nucleotide sequence: TGCGCCAGCAGCCAGAGGACAGGGACTGATAGACCCCTCCACTTT.

The chain recombines TRBV27 with TRBJ1-1; D is undetermined. CDR1 MNHEY and CDR2 SMNVEV come from the germline V gene (reference sequence). This CDR3 is built from 13 residues. The ends were cut back, 4 bases at V and 7 bases at J, with 13 bases in the middle. CDR3 in DNA: TGTGCCAGCAGTTCCTGGACGACTTTTGAAGCTTTCTTT. Translated: CASSSWTTFEAFF.

This clone was counted only a few times. The V call is TRBV5-1, the J call TRBJ1-2, with TRBD1 matching 10 bases. The CDR3 sequence is 14 residues long. Germline values: CDR1 SGHRS, CDR2 YFSETQ. V lost 8 bases and J lost 4; bases outside the gene matches: 8. CDR3 sequence reads: CASNPGTGVYGYTF. As DNA, the CDR3 is TGCGCCAGTAATCCCGGGACAGGGGTCTATGGCTACACCTTC.

CDR3: CASSLGNSLHYGYTF. In nucleotides, the CDR3 is TGTGCCAGCAGCTTAGGCAACAGTCTTCACTATGGCTACACCTTC. The rearrangement links TRBV7-9 to TRBJ1-2, with D hard to call. CDR1 SEHNR and CDR2 FQNEAQ come from the germline V gene (reference sequence). This CDR3 has 15 amino acids. Trimming stripped 1 base from V and 3 bases from J, with 12 bases between.

The chain combines TRBV25-1 with TRBJ2-1; TRBD2 might be the D (5 bases). CDR3 length: 12 residues. V lost 11 bases and J 8 bases, leaving 16 bases between the germline ends. The germline V gene encodes CDR1 MGHDK and CDR2 SYGVNS. The CDR3 DNA sequence: TGTGCCTCCCAGGACTCTGGGGATGAGCAGTTCTTC. Translating gives CASQDSGDEQFF.

The chain has TRBV6-5 and TRBJ2-1; tentatively, D is TRBD2 (6 bases). Germline V lookup: CDR1 MNHEY, CDR2 SVGAGI. This CDR3 is built from 14 residues. With 8 bases removed from V and 5 bases from J, the gap between germline ends came to 16 bases. The CDR3, as DNA: TGTGCCAGCCGAGAAGGACTAACCAACAATGAGCAGTTCTTC. Protein product: CASREGLTNNEQFF.